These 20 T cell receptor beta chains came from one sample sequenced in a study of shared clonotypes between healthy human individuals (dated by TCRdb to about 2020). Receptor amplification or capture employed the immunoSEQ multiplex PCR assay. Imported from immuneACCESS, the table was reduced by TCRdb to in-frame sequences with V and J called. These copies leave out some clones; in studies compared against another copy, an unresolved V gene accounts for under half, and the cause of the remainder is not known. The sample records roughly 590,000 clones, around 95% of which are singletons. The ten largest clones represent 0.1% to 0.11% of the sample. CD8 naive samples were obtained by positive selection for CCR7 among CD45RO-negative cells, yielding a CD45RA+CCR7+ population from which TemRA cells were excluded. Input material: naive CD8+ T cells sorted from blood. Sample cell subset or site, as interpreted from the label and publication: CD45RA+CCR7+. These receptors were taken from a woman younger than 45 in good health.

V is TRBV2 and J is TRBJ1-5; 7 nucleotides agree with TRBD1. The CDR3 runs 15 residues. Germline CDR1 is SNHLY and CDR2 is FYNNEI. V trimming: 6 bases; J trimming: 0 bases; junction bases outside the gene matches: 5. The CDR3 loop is CASRRDSYSNQPQHF. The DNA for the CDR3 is TGTGCCAGCAGAAGGGACAGCTATAGCAATCAGCCCCAGCATTTT.

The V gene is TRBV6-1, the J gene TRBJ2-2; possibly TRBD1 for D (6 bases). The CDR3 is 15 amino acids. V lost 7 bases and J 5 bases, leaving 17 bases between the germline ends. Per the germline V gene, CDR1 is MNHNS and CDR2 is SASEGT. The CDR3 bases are TGTGCCAGCATGATCCAGACAGGTTATACCGGGGAGCTGTTTTTT. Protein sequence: CASMIQTGYTGELFF.

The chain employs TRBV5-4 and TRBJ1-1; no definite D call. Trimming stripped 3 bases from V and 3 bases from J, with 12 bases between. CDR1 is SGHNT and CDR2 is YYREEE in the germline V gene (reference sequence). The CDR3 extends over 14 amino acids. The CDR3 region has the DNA TGTGCCAGCAGCTGGCCTCAAGCTTACACTGAAGCTTTCTTT. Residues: CASSWPQAYTEAFF.

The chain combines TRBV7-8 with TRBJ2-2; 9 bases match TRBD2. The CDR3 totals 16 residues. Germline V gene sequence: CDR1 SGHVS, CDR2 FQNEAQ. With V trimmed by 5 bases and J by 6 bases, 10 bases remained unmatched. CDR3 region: CASSTRGTSLSGELFF. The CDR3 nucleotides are TGTGCCAGCAGCACCCGTGGGACTAGCCTGTCCGGGGAGCTGTTTTTT.

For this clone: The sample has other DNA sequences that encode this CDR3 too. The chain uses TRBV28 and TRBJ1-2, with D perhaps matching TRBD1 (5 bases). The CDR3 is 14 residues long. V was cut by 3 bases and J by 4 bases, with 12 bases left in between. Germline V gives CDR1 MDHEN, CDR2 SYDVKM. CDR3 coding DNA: TGTGCCAGCAGTTTGGCTGGGGGAGCCTATGGCTACACCTTC. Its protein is CASSLAGGAYGYTF.

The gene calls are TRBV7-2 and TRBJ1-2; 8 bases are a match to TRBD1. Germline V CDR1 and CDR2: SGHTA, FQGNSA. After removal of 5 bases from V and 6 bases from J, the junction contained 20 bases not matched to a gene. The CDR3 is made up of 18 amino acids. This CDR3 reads CASSKRRDRGVLLDGYTF. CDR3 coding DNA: TGTGCCAGCAGCAAAAGGCGAGACAGGGGTGTTTTGTTGGATGGCTACACCTTC.

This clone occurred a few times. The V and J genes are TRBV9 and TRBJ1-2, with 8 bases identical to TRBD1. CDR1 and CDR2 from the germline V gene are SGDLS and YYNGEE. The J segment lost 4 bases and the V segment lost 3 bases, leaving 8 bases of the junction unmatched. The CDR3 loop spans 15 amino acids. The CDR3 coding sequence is TGTGCCAGCAGCGGAGCTGGACAGGGAGTCTATGGCTACACCTTC. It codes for CASSGAGQGVYGYTF. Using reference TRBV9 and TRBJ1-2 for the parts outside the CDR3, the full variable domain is DSGVTQTPKHLITATGQRVTLRCSPRSGDLSVYWYQQSLDQGLQFLIQYYNGEERAKGNILERFSAQQFPDLHSELNLSSLELGDSALYFCASSGAGQGVYGYTFGSGTRLTVV.

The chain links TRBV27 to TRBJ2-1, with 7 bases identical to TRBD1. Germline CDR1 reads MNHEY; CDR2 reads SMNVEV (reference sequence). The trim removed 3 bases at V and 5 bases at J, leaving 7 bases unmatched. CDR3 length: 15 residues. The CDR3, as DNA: TGTGCCAGCAGTTTGGGGGACAGAAGTAACAATGAGCAGTTCTTC. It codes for CASSLGDRSNNEQFF.

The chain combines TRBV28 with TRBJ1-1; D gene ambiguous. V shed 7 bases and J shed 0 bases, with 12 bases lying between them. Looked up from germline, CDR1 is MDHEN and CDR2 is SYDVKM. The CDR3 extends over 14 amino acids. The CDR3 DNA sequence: TGTGCCAGCAAGGGAACGGGGATGAACACTGAAGCTTTCTTT. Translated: CASKGTGMNTEAFF. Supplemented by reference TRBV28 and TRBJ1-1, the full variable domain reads DVKVTQSSRYLVKRTGEKVFLECVQDMDHENMFWYRQDPGLGLRLIYFSYDVKMKEKGDIPEGYSVSREKKERFSLILESASTNQTSMYLCASKGTGMNTEAFFGQGTRLTVV.

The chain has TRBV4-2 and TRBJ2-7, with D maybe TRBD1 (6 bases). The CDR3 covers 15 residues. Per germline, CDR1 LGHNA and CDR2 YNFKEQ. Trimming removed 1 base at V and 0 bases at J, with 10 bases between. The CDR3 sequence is CASSQGQDRSYEQYF. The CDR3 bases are TGTGCCAGCAGCCAAGGACAGGACCGCTCCTACGAGCAGTACTTC.

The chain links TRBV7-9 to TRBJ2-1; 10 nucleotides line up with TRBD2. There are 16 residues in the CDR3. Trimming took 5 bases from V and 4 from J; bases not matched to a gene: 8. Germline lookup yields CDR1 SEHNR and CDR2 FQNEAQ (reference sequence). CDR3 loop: CASSPWTSGVYNEQFF. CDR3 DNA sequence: TGTGCCAGCAGCCCCTGGACTAGCGGCGTATACAATGAGCAGTTCTTC.

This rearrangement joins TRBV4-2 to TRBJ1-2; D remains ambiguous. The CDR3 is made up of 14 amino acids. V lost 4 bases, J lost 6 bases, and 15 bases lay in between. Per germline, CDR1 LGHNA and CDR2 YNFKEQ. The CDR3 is CASSPSARKDGYTF. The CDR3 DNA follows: TGTGCCAGCAGCCCCTCCGCCAGGAAGGATGGCTACACCTTC.

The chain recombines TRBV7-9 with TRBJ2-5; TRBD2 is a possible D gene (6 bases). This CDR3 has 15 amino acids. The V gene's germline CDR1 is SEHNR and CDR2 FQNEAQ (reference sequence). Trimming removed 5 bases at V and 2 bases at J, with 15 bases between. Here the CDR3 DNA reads TGTGCCAGCAGCACCAAATGGGGGACTCAAGAGACCCAGTACTTC. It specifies CASSTKWGTQETQYF.

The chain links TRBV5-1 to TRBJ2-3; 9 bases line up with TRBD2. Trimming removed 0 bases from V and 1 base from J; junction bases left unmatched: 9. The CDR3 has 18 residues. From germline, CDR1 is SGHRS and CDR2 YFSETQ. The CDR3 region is CASSLALAGTMGTDTQYF. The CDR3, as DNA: TGCGCCAGCAGCTTGGCCCTAGCGGGAACCATGGGCACAGATACGCAGTATTTT.

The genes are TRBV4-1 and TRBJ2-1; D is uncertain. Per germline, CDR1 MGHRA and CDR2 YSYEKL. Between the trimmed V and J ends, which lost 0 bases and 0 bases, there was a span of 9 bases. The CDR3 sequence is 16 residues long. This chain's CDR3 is CASSQEGGNSYNEQFF. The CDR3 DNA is TGCGCCAGCAGCCAAGAAGGCGGCAACTCCTACAATGAGCAGTTCTTC.

CDR3 bases: TGTGCCAGCAGTTCCCCCGGGGGCTCTGGGGCCAACGTCCTGACTTTC. It codes for CASSSPGGSGANVLTF. The V call is TRBV27, the J call TRBJ2-6; the D gene is possibly TRBD2 (6 bases). CDR1 and CDR2 from the germline V gene are MNHEY and SMNVEV (reference sequence). This CDR3 has 16 residues. Trimming removed 4 bases from V and 0 bases from J, with 10 bases in between.

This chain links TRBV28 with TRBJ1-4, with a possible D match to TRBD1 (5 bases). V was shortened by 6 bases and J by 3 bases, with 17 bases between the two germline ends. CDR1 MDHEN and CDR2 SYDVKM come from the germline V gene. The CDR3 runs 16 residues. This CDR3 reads CASSPLSGASNEKLFF. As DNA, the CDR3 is TGTGCCAGCAGCCCTCTTTCCGGGGCTTCTAATGAAAAACTGTTTTTT. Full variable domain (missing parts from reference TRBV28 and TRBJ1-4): DVKVTQSSRYLVKRTGEKVFLECVQDMDHENMFWYRQDPGLGLRLIYFSYDVKMKEKGDIPEGYSVSREKKERFSLILESASTNQTSMYLCASSPLSGASNEKLFFGSGTQLSVL.

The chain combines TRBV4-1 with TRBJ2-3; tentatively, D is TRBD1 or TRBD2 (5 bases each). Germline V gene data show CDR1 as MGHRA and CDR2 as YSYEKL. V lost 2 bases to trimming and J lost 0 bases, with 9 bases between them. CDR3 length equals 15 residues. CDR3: CASSQSWGSTDTQYF. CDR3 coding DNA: TGCGCCAGCAGCCAATCTTGGGGGAGCACAGATACGCAGTATTTT.

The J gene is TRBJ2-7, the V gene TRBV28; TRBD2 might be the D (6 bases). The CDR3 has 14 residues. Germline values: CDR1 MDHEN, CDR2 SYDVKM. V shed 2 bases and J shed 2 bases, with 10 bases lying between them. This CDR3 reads CASSLRGIPYEQYF. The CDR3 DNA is TGTGCCAGCAGTTTACGGGGGATCCCCTACGAGCAGTACTTC.

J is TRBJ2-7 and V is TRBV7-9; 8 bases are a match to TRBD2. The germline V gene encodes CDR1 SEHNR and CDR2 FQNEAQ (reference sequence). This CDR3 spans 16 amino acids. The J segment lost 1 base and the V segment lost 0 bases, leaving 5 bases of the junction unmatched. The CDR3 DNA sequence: TGTGCCAGCAGCTTAGCATCCGCGGGAGGTTCCTACGAGCAGTACTTC. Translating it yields CASSLASAGGSYEQYF.